Following are 12 T cell receptor beta chains from one sample sequenced in a study of radiation and T cells in renal cell carcinoma. Clones were sequenced by immunoSEQ multiplex PCR, and TCRdb holds only the in-frame ones, with some missing. The sample lists roughly 120,000 clones; approximately 78% were seen once. Time point defined: baseline pretreatment blood. The treatment is: 15 Gy SBRT to primary tumor, nephrectomy 4 weeks later. The specimen was blood, collected from a patient whose treatment included radiotherapy and nephrectomy. These receptors all stem from a woman aged 60-75 years with renal cell carcinoma.

The V gene is TRBV28, the J gene TRBJ1-5; 9 bases match TRBD1. The CDR3 loop spans 17 amino acids. Germline V gives CDR1 MDHEN, CDR2 SYDVKM. Trimming took 1 base from V and 6 from J; bases not matched to a gene: 10. This chain's CDR3 is CASSLSWGQGGTQPQHF. CDR3 bases: TGTGCCAGCAGTTTATCTTGGGGACAGGGAGGTACTCAGCCCCAGCATTTT.

The V call is TRBV5-1, the J call TRBJ1-2; TRBD1 is a possible D gene (5 bases). CDR1 is SGHRS, CDR2 YFSETQ, per germline. V lost 4 bases and J 0 bases, leaving 10 bases between the germline ends. CDR3 size: 14 residues. CDR3 region: CASSPGLANYGYTF. The CDR3 DNA reads TGCGCCAGCAGCCCAGGGTTGGCTAACTATGGCTACACCTTC.

J is TRBJ2-1 and V is TRBV4-1; 7 bases are a match to TRBD2. V was clipped by 0 bases and J by 0 bases; unmatched bases: 2. CDR1 is MGHRA, CDR2 YSYEKL, per germline. This CDR3 spans 16 amino acids. CDR3 sequence reads: CASSQDGGGSYNEQFF. In nucleotides, the CDR3 is TGCGCCAGCAGCCAAGATGGGGGGGGCTCCTACAATGAGCAGTTCTTC.

The chain is built from TRBV11-2 and TRBJ1-4; D remains ambiguous. This CDR3 comprises 13 residues. Trimming removed 4 bases at V and 11 bases at J, with 14 bases between. CDR1 and CDR2 (germline): SGHAT, FQNNGV. In DNA form, the CDR3 reads TGTGCCAGCAGCTCCGCCCTTTCCAATAAACTGTTTTTT. It encodes CASSSALSNKLFF.

This rearrangement joins TRBV6-5 to TRBJ2-7; D uncertain. There are 13 residues in the CDR3. V was clipped by 8 bases and J by 0 bases, with 11 bases between them. Per the germline V gene, CDR1 is MNHEY and CDR2 is SVGAGI. The chain's CDR3 is CASQRISSYEQYF. In DNA form, the CDR3 reads TGTGCCAGCCAACGGATCAGCTCCTACGAGCAGTACTTC.

This chain uses TRBV9 with TRBJ2-1; TRBD2 agrees at 9 bases. Germline V gives CDR1 SGDLS, CDR2 YYNGEE. The V gene end was trimmed by 2 bases and the J gene end by 4 bases; junction bases not matched to a gene: 10. The CDR3 contains 17 residues. The CDR3 DNA sequence: TGTGCCAGCAGCGTGGGCCCAGGGACTAGCCTATACAATGAGCAGTTCTTC. Translated: CASSVGPGTSLYNEQFF. Complete variable domain (other parts from reference TRBV9 and TRBJ2-1): DSGVTQTPKHLITATGQRVTLRCSPRSGDLSVYWYQQSLDQGLQFLIQYYNGEERAKGNILERFSAQQFPDLHSELNLSSLELGDSALYFCASSVGPGTSLYNEQFFGPGTRLTVL.

CDR3 nucleotide sequence: TGTGCCAGTAGTGGGCAGGGACGGGAGGGGAAGATCTATGGCTACACCTTC. It encodes CASSGQGREGKIYGYTF. The chain recombines TRBV19 with TRBJ1-2; D is possibly TRBD1 (5 bases). V was shortened by 5 bases and J by 4 bases, with 23 bases between the two germline ends. The CDR3 consists of 17 residues. Germline V gene data show CDR1 as LNHDA and CDR2 as SQIVND (reference sequence).

This clone occurred a few times. The chain carries TRBV10-2 and TRBJ1-1; D may be TRBD1 (6 bases). V was shortened by 6 bases and J by 1 base, with 18 bases between the two germline ends. The CDR3 totals 16 residues. Per germline, CDR1 WSHSY and CDR2 SAAADI. CDR3 DNA: TGCGCCAGCAGAGCCGTCCTGGGGGCCTCGAACACTGAAGCTTTCTTT. Its translation is CASRAVLGASNTEAFF.

The rearrangement links TRBV6-6 to TRBJ2-6, with 7 bases aligning to TRBD2. The V gene end was trimmed by 5 bases and the J gene end by 0 bases; junction bases not matched to a gene: 4. The CDR3 is 16 residues long. From germline, CDR1 is MNHNY and CDR2 SVGAGI (reference sequence). DNA for the CDR3: TGTGCCAGCAGTCGGGGGGTCAACTCTGGGGCCAACGTCCTGACTTTC. It encodes CASSRGVNSGANVLTF.

The chain combines TRBV12-5 with TRBJ2-5; the match to TRBD1 covers 10 bases. Germline V gene sequence: CDR1 LGHNT, CDR2 FRNRAP. With V trimmed by 4 bases and J by 3 bases, 8 bases remained unmatched. The CDR3 runs to 16 residues. The DNA of the CDR3 is TGTGCTAGTGGTTCCGCGGGACAGGGGAAGGAAGAGACCCAGTACTTC. Protein product: CASGSAGQGKEETQYF.

The chain recombines TRBV7-2 with TRBJ2-5; D gene ambiguous. The DNA end is a closer match to TRBJ2-7, so the J assignment may be wrong. CDR1 is SGHTA and CDR2 is FQGNSA in the germline V gene. The CDR3 is 11 amino acids. This CDR3 reads CASSDRYEQYF. In DNA form, the CDR3 reads TGTGCCAGCAGTGACCGCTACGAGCAGTACTTC.

The J gene is TRBJ1-1, the V gene TRBV29-1, with TRBD1 matching 7 bases. This CDR3 region has 15 residues. CDR1 and CDR2 from the germline V gene are SQVTM and ANQGSEA. The V and J ends lost 2 bases and 5 bases, in that order; junction bases with no gene match: 11. The CDR3 nucleotides are TGCAGCGTTGAACCGACAGGGTCATTTTGGACTGAAGCTTTCTTT. Translation: CSVEPTGSFWTEAFF.